This entry lists 18 T cell receptor beta chains sequenced from one sample in a study of shared clonotypes between healthy human individuals. The table came from immunoSEQ multiplex PCR; TCRdb's copy has only in-frame clones and leaves some out. The repertoire holds roughly 1.5 million clones, with 95% to 99% as singletons. Sequencing was done on a sample of naive CD4+ T cells sorted from blood. Subset denoted: CD45RA+ positively selected. These receptors were collected from a man aged 30 to 39 in good health.

The gene calls are TRBV7-9 and TRBJ2-5; no clear D gene. CDR3 length: 13 residues. The germline V and J ends were trimmed by 1 base and 2 bases, with 5 bases remaining between them. Germline V lookup: CDR1 SEHNR, CDR2 FQNEAQ (reference sequence). The CDR3 DNA follows: TGTGCCAGCAGCTTAGACTGGCAAGAGACCCAGTACTTC. Translating it yields CASSLDWQETQYF.

Remarks on this clone: A read error may account for a junction end that differs from germline. The V and J genes are TRBV7-2 and TRBJ2-3; D gene uncertain. The CDR3 spans 12 residues. Germline CDR1 is SGHTA and CDR2 is FQGNSA. This chain's CDR3 is CASSPVEARLSF. DNA for the CDR3: TGTGCCAGCAGCCCAGTAGAAGCGAGGCTAAGTTTT.

The chain is built from TRBV29-1 and TRBJ2-7; D gene unclear. Between the trimmed V and J ends, which lost 5 bases and 4 bases, there was a span of 15 bases. Germline V CDR1 and CDR2: SQVTM, ANQGSEA. CDR3 length equals 13 residues. The CDR3 here is CSVRVRSLYEQYF. DNA for the CDR3: TGCAGCGTTCGGGTTAGATCCCTTTACGAGCAGTACTTC.

This clone appeared a single time. This chain uses TRBV6-4 with TRBJ2-7; possible D gene TRBD1, 6 bases. With 4 bases removed from V and 4 bases from J, the gap between germline ends came to 11 bases. CDR1 and CDR2 (germline): MRHNA, SNTAGT. The CDR3 consists of 13 residues. CDR3 loop: CASSVAQGYEQYF. CDR3 DNA: TGTGCCAGCAGTGTAGCGCAGGGGTACGAGCAGTACTTC.

As regards this clone: This sample includes further DNA sequences coding for the same CDR3. CDR3 sequence (DNA): TGTGCCAGTACGGCCCCGGGCTACGAGCAGTACTTC. Its translation is CASTAPGYEQYF. The chain combines TRBV28 with TRBJ2-7; no definite D call. V was clipped by 9 bases and J by 3 bases, with 12 bases between them. Germline CDR1 MDHEN, CDR2 SYDVKM. The CDR3 spans 12 residues.

CDR3 coding DNA: TGTGCCAGCAGCACATACTATTGGGGGGCCGGACTAGCGGGAGTCGCGGATGAGCAGTTCTTC. Residues: CASSTYYWGAGLAGVADEQFF. The gene calls are TRBV21-1 and TRBJ2-1; TRBD2, the table's D call, was not compared with the DNA. TRBV21-1 corresponds to a pseudogene. CDR3 length: 21 residues.

The gene calls are TRBV28 and TRBJ1-2; TRBD1 is a possible D gene (6 bases). CDR1 is MDHEN, CDR2 SYDVKM, per germline. V lost 4 bases, J lost 4 bases, and 13 bases lay in between. The CDR3 totals 14 residues. As DNA, the CDR3 is TGTGCCAGCAGTTCACCGGGACACCCCTATGGCTACACCTTC. This gives the protein CASSSPGHPYGYTF.

In this sample, this clone turned up once. The rearrangement links TRBV28 to TRBJ1-5; 7 nucleotides agree with TRBD1. The CDR3 loop spans 13 amino acids. With V trimmed by 7 bases and J by 7 bases, 7 bases remained unmatched. Germline V gene lookup returns CDR1 MDHEN and CDR2 SYDVKM. CDR3 sequence reads: CASNPGGFQPQHF. The DNA for the CDR3 is TGTGCCAGCAATCCAGGGGGGTTCCAGCCCCAGCATTTT. Full variable domain (missing parts from reference TRBV28 and TRBJ1-5): DVKVTQSSRYLVKRTGEKVFLECVQDMDHENMFWYRQDPGLGLRLIYFSYDVKMKEKGDIPEGYSVSREKKERFSLILESASTNQTSMYLCASNPGGFQPQHFGDGTRLSIL.

The V gene is TRBV19, the J gene TRBJ2-7; 14 bases map to TRBD2. V was pared by 2 bases and J by 4 bases, with 4 bases of the junction left unmatched. CDR3 length: 16 amino acids. Germline lookup yields CDR1 LNHDA and CDR2 SQIVND (reference sequence). The CDR3 DNA reads as TGTGCCAGTAGTATACGGGGACTAGCGGGAGATTACGAGCAGTACTTC. Protein: CASSIRGLAGDYEQYF.

The chain combines TRBV2 with TRBJ2-7; 14 positions match TRBD2. V trimming: 5 bases; J trimming: 7 bases; junction bases outside the gene matches: 7. The germline V gene encodes CDR1 SNHLY and CDR2 FYNNEI. The CDR3 contains 15 residues. CDR3 in amino acids: CASSTGTSGRREQYF. The CDR3 coding sequence is TGTGCCAGCAGTACCGGGACTAGCGGGAGAAGGGAGCAGTACTTC.

This chain uses TRBV10-3 with TRBJ2-1; D possibly corresponds to TRBD2 (5 bases). V lost 11 bases and J 3 bases, leaving 14 bases between the germline ends. The CDR3 is 13 amino acids. Germline V CDR1 and CDR2: ENHRY, SYGVKD. As DNA, the CDR3 is TGTGCCCTCGGGGAGTCCCTCTACAATGAGCAGTTCTTC. Amino acid sequence: CALGESLYNEQFF.

This clone was seen only a few times. The chain links TRBV7-2 to TRBJ2-3; 9 bases are a match to TRBD2. V lost 0 bases, J lost 2 bases, and 6 bases stayed unmatched. The CDR3 runs to 17 residues. Germline assignment: CDR1 SGHTA and CDR2 FQGNSA. CDR3 nucleotides: TGTGCCAGCAGCTTAGCGACTAGCGGAGCTACCACAGATACGCAGTATTTT. Translation gives CASSLATSGATTDTQYF.

This clone showed up just once. The chain has TRBV28 and TRBJ2-1; 10 nucleotides line up with TRBD2. The V gene end was trimmed by 3 bases and the J gene end by 1 base; junction bases not matched to a gene: 9. CDR3 size: 18 residues. The germline V gene encodes CDR1 MDHEN and CDR2 SYDVKM. Here the CDR3 DNA reads TGTGCCAGCAGTTTTCAACTAGCGGGGAGTGCGTCCTACAATGAGCAGTTCTTC. It codes for CASSFQLAGSASYNEQFF.

CDR3 loop: CASSLGRDRGSEKLFF. The CDR3 region has the DNA TGTGCCAGCAGCTTGGGAAGGGACAGGGGCTCTGAAAAACTGTTTTTT. The chain uses TRBV5-4 and TRBJ1-4; 10 bases match TRBD1. V shed 0 bases, J shed 7 bases, and the junction held 6 bases outside the gene matches. The germline V gene encodes CDR1 SGHNT and CDR2 YYREEE (reference sequence). This CDR3 is built from 16 residues.

The V call is TRBV7-3, the J call TRBJ2-5; 11 bases are shared with TRBD2. CDR3 length equals 15 residues. The V gene's germline CDR1 is SGHTA and CDR2 FQGTGA. V lost 4 bases and J lost 3; bases outside the gene matches: 4. The CDR3 protein is CASSYRLAGKETQYF. The CDR3 nucleotides read TGTGCCAGCAGCTACCGACTAGCGGGAAAAGAGACCCAGTACTTC.

The chain uses TRBV11-2 and TRBJ1-4, with 10 bases aligning to TRBD1. With 6 bases clipped from V and 3 bases from J, the junction kept 4 bases outside the gene matches. The germline V gene encodes CDR1 SGHAT and CDR2 FQNNGV. The CDR3 is 15 amino acids. CDR3 nucleotide sequence: TGTGCCAGCAGAGCCGGGACAGGGGCTAATGAAAAACTGTTTTTT. Translation: CASRAGTGANEKLFF.

This clone occurred a few times. The sample has other DNA sequences that encode this CDR3 too. The chain is built from TRBV18 and TRBJ2-2, with D unresolved. Trimming removed 3 bases from V and 1 base from J, with 0 bases in between. This CDR3 spans 12 amino acids. Germline CDR1 KGHSH, CDR2 LQKENI. This chain's CDR3 is CASSPNTGELFF. CDR3 bases: TGTGCCAGCTCACCGAACACCGGGGAGCTGTTTTTT.

The rearrangement uses TRBV5-1 and TRBJ1-2; D possibly corresponds to TRBD1 (6 bases). CDR1 and CDR2 (germline): SGHRS, YFSETQ. Trimming stripped 4 bases from V and 8 bases from J, with 21 bases between. This CDR3 has 15 residues. The CDR3 sequence is CASSPLTGNPGGYTF. CDR3 DNA sequence: TGCGCCAGCAGCCCCCTTACAGGGAATCCTGGCGGCTACACCTTC. The complete variable domain, with remaining parts taken from reference TRBV5-1 and TRBJ1-2, reads KAGVTQTPRYLIKTRGQQVTLSCSPISGHRSVSWYQQTPGQGLQFLFEYFSETQRNKGNFPGRFSGRQFSNSRSEMNVSTLELGDSALYLCASSPLTGNPGGYTFGSGTRLTVV.